The clone carrying this T cell receptor (beta chain) has more than one count but fewer than ten. Germline V gene sequence: CDR1 SGHVS, CDR2 FQNEAQ. This CDR3 has 13 amino acids. The germline V and J ends were trimmed by 1 base and 5 bases, with 9 bases remaining between them. Ages ranged from about 18 to 89 years, with residence in approximately 23 US areas. Participants' own reports of clinical history determined their cohort assignment. In the study's own analysis: Estimates of nucleated cell counts were drawn from the amplification of reference gene primers. The protocol was immunoSEQ multiplex PCR, while the TCRdb copy is restricted to in-frame clones and leaves out a portion. V and J calls and clone size follow that table, whereas D and trimming were derived from the DNA. In the table there are approximately 180,000 clones, 75% to 90% of which are singletons. This sample stems from a study of blood T cell repertoires in COVID-19.

The material sequenced was PBMCs or T cells enriched from blood (not recorded which). This receptor was identified in a woman between 40 and 55 years old with acute COVID-19. The chain recombines TRBV7-8 with TRBJ2-7; D gene unclear. CDR3 nucleotides: TGTGCCAGCAGCTTAGAAGCTCACCACGAGCAGTACTTC. Residues: CASSLEAHHEQYF.